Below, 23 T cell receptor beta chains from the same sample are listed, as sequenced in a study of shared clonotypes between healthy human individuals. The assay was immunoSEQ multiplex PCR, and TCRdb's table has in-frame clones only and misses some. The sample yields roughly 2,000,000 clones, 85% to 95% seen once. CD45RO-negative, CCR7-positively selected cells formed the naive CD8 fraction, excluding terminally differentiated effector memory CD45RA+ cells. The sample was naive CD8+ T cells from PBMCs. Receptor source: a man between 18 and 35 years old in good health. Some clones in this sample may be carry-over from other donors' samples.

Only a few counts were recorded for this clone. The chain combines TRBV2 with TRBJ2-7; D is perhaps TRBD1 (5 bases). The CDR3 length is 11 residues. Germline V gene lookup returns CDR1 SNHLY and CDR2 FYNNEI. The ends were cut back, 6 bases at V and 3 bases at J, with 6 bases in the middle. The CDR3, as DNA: TGTGCCAGCAGAAGGGGCTACGAGCAGTACTTC. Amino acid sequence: CASRRGYEQYF.

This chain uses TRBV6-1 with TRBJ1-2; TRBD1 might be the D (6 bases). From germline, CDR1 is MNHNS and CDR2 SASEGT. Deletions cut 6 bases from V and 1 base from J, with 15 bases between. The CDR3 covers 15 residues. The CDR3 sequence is CASSPRGGHNYGYTF. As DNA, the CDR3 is TGTGCCAGCAGCCCCCGGGGGGGGCATAACTATGGCTACACCTTC.

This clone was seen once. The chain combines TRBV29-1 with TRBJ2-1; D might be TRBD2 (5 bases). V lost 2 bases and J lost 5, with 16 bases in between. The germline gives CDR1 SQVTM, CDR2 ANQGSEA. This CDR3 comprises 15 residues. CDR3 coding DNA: TGCAGCGTTGAATATTTACTAGGGTTGGACAATGAGCAGTTCTTC. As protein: CSVEYLLGLDNEQFF.

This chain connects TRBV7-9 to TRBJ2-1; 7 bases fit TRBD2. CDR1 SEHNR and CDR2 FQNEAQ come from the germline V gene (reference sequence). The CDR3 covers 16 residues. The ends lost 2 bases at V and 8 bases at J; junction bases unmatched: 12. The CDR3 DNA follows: TGTGCCAGCAGCTTACCGGGACTACCAAATACGGATGAGCAGTTCTTC. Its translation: CASSLPGLPNTDEQFF.

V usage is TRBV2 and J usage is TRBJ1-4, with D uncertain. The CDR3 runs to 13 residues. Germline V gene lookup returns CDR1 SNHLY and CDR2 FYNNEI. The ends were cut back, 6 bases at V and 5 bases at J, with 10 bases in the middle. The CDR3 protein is CASRRPGNEKLFF. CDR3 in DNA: TGTGCCAGCAGAAGACCGGGCAATGAAAAACTGTTTTTT.

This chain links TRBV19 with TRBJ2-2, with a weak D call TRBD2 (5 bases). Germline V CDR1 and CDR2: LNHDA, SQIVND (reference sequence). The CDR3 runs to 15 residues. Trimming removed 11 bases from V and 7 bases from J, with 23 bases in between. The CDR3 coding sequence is TGTGCCTCTTACCGGAGCGGCGGGTTTGGCGGGGAGCTGTTTTTT. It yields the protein CASYRSGGFGGELFF.

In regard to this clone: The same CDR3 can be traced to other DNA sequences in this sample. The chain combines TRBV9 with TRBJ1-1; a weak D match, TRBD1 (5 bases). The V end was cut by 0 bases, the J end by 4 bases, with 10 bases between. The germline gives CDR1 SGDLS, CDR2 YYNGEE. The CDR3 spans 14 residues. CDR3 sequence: CASSVGGASTEAFF. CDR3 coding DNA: TGTGCCAGCAGCGTAGGGGGCGCGTCCACTGAAGCTTTCTTT.

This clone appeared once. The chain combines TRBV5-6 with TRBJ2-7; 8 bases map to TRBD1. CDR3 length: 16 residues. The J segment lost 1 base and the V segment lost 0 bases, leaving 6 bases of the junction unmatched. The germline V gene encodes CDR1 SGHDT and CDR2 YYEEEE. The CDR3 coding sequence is TGTGCCAGCAGCTTGGCCCCGGACAGGGCTTCCTACGAGCAGTACTTC. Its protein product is CASSLAPDRASYEQYF.

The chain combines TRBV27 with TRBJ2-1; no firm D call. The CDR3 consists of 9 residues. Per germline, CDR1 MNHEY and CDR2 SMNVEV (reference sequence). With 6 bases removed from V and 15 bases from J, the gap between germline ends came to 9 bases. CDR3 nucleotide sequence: TGTGCCAGCAGCTCTCCCGGGTTCTTC. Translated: CASSSPGFF.

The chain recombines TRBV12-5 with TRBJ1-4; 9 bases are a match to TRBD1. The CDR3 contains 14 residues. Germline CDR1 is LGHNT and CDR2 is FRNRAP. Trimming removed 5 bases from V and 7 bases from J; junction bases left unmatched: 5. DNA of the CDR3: TGTGCTAGTGGTACAGGGGGCGGACCTGAAAAACTGTTTTTT. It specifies CASGTGGGPEKLFF.

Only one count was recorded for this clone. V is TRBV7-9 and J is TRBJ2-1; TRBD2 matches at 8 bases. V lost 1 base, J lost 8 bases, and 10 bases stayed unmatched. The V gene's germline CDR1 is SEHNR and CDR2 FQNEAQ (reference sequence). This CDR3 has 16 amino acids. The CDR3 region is CASSLGPIAGSHEQFF. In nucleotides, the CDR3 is TGTGCCAGCAGCTTAGGGCCAATAGCGGGATCCCATGAGCAGTTCTTC.

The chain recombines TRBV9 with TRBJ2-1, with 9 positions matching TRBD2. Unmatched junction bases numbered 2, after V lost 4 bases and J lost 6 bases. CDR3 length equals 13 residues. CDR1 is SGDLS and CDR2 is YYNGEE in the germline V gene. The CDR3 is CASSMGLANEQFF. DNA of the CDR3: TGTGCCAGCAGCATGGGACTAGCCAATGAGCAGTTCTTC.

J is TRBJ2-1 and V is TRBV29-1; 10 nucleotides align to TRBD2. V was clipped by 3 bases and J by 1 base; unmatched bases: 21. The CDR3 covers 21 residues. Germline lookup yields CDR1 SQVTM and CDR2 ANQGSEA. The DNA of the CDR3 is TGCAGCGTTGAGGGCCATATCGGGCCAAGCGGGAGGGCCCCGTCCTACAATGAGCAGTTCTTC. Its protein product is CSVEGHIGPSGRAPSYNEQFF.

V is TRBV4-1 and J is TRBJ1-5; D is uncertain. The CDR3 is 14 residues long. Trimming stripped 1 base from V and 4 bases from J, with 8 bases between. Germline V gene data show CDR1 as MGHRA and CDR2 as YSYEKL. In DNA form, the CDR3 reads TGCGCCAGCAGCCAAGGTAACGGGAATCAGCCCCAGCATTTT. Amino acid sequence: CASSQGNGNQPQHF.

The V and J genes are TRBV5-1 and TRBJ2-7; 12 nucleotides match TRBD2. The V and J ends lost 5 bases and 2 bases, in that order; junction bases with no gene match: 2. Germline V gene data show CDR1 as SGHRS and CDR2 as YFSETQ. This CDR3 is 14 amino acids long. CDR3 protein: CASRRLAGAYEQYF. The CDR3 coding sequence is TGCGCCAGCAGAAGACTAGCGGGAGCCTACGAGCAGTACTTC.

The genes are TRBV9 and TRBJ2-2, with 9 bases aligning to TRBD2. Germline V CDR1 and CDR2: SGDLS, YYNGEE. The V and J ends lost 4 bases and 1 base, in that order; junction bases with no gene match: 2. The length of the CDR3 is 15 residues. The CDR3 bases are TGTGCCAGCAGCCCTAGCGGGGAGAACACCGGGGAGCTGTTTTTT. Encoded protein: CASSPSGENTGELFF.

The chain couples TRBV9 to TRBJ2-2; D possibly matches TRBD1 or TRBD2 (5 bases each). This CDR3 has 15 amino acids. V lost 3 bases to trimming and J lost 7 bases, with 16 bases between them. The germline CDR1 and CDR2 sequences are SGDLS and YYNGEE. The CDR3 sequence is CASSATGTALGELFF. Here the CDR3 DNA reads TGTGCCAGCAGCGCCACCGGGACCGCTCTCGGGGAGCTGTTTTTT.

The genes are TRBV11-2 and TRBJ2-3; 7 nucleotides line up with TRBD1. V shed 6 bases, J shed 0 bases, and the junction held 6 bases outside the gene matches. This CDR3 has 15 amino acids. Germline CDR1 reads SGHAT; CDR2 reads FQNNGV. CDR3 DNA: TGTGCCAGCAGGAACAGGGGCGGTAGCACAGATACGCAGTATTTT. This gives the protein CASRNRGGSTDTQYF.

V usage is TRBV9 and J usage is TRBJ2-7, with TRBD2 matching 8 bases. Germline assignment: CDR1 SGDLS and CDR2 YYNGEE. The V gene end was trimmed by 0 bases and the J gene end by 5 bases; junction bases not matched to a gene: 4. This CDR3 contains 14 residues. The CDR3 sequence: CASSVAGGHDEQYF. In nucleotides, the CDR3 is TGTGCCAGCAGCGTAGCGGGAGGGCATGACGAGCAGTACTTC.

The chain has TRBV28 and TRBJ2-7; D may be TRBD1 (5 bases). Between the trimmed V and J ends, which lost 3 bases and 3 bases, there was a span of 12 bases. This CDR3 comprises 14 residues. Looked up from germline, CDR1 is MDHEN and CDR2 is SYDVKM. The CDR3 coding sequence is TGTGCCAGCAGTTTTGTGGACACCCGCTACGAGCAGTACTTC. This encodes CASSFVDTRYEQYF.

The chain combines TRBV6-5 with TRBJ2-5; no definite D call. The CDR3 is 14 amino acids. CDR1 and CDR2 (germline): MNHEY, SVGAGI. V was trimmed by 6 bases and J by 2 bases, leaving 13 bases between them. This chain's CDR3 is CASRLWGSQETQYF. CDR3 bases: TGTGCCAGCAGGTTGTGGGGTTCTCAAGAGACCCAGTACTTC.

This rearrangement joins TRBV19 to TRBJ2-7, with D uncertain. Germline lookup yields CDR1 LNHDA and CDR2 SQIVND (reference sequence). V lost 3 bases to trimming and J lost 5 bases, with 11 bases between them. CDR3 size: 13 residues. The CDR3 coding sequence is TGTGCCAGTAGTATGGGAACGGGTAACGAGCAGTACTTC. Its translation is CASSMGTGNEQYF.

The CDR3 DNA is TGTGCCAGCTCCGCGCGGGGAAGTCCTGGAAACACCATATATTTT. It specifies CASSARGSPGNTIYF. V and J are TRBV6-6 and TRBJ1-3; unclear D gene. V was shortened by 8 bases and J by 2 bases, with 16 bases between the two germline ends. CDR1 is MNHNY and CDR2 is SVGAGI in the germline V gene (reference sequence). The CDR3 sequence is 15 residues long.